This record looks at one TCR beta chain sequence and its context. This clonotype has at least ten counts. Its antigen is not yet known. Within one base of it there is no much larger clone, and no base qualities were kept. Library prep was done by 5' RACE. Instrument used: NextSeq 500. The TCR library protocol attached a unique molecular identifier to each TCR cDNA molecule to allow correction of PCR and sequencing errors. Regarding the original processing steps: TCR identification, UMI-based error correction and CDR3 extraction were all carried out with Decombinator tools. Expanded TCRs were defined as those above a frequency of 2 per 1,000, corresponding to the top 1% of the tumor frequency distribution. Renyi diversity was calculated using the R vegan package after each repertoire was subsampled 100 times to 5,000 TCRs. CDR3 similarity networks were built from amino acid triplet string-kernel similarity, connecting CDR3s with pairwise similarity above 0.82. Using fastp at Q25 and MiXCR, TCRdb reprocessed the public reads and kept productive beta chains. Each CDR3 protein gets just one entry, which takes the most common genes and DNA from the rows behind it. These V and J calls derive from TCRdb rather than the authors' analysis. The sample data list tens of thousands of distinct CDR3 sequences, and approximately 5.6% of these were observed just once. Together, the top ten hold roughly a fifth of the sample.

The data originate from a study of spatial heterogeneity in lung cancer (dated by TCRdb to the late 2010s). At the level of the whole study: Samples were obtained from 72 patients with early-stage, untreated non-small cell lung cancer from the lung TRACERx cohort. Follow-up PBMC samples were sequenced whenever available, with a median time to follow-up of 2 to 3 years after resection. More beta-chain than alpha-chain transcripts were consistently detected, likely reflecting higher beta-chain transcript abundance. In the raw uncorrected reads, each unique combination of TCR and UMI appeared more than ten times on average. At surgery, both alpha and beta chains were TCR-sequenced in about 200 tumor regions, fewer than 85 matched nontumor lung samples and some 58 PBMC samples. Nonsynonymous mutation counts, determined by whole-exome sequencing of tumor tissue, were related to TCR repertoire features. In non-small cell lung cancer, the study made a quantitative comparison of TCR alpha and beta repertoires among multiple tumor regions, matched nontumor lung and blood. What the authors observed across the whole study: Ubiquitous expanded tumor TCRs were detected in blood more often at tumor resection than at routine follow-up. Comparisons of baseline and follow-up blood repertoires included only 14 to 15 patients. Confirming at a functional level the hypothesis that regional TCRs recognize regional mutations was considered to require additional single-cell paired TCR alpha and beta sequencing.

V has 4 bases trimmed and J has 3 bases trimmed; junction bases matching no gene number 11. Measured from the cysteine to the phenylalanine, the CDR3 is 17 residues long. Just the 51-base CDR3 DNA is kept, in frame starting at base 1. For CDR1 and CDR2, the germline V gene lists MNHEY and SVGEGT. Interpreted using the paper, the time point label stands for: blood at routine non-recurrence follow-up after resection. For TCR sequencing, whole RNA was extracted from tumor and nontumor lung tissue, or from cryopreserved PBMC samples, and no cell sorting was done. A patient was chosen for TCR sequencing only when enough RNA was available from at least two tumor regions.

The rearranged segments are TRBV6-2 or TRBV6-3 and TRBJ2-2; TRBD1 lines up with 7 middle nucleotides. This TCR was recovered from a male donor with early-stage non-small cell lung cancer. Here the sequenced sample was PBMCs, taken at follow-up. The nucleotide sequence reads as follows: TGTGCCAGCAGTTCGTACAGGGGTGGGAGAGACACCGGGGAGCTGTTTTTT. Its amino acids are CASSSYRGGRDTGELFF.